This TCR beta chain appears in the sequencing data of a study of identical twins' blood T cells. Both ends of each TCR cDNA library bore sample-specific barcodes. TCRdb reprocessed the 5' RACE reads with MiXCR, giving one entry per CDR3 protein. Here the sample spans a few hundred thousand distinct CDR3 sequences, over 25% being singletons. This clonotype was detected only a few times. Trimming at V came to 6 bases and at J to 2 bases, leaving 10 bases not matched to a gene. Per the germline V gene, CDR1 is SQVTM and CDR2 is ANQGSEA. This CDR3 has 17 residues. The genes are TRBV29-1 and TRBJ2-1; 13 nucleotides agree with TRBD2. The sample comprised PBMCs. The receptor was derived from a woman aged 18-55 years in good health. CDR3 amino acids: CSVLRTSGRVTYNEQFF. CDR3 nucleotide sequence: TGCAGCGTGCTCCGGACTAGCGGGAGAGTCACCTACAATGAGCAGTTCTTC.